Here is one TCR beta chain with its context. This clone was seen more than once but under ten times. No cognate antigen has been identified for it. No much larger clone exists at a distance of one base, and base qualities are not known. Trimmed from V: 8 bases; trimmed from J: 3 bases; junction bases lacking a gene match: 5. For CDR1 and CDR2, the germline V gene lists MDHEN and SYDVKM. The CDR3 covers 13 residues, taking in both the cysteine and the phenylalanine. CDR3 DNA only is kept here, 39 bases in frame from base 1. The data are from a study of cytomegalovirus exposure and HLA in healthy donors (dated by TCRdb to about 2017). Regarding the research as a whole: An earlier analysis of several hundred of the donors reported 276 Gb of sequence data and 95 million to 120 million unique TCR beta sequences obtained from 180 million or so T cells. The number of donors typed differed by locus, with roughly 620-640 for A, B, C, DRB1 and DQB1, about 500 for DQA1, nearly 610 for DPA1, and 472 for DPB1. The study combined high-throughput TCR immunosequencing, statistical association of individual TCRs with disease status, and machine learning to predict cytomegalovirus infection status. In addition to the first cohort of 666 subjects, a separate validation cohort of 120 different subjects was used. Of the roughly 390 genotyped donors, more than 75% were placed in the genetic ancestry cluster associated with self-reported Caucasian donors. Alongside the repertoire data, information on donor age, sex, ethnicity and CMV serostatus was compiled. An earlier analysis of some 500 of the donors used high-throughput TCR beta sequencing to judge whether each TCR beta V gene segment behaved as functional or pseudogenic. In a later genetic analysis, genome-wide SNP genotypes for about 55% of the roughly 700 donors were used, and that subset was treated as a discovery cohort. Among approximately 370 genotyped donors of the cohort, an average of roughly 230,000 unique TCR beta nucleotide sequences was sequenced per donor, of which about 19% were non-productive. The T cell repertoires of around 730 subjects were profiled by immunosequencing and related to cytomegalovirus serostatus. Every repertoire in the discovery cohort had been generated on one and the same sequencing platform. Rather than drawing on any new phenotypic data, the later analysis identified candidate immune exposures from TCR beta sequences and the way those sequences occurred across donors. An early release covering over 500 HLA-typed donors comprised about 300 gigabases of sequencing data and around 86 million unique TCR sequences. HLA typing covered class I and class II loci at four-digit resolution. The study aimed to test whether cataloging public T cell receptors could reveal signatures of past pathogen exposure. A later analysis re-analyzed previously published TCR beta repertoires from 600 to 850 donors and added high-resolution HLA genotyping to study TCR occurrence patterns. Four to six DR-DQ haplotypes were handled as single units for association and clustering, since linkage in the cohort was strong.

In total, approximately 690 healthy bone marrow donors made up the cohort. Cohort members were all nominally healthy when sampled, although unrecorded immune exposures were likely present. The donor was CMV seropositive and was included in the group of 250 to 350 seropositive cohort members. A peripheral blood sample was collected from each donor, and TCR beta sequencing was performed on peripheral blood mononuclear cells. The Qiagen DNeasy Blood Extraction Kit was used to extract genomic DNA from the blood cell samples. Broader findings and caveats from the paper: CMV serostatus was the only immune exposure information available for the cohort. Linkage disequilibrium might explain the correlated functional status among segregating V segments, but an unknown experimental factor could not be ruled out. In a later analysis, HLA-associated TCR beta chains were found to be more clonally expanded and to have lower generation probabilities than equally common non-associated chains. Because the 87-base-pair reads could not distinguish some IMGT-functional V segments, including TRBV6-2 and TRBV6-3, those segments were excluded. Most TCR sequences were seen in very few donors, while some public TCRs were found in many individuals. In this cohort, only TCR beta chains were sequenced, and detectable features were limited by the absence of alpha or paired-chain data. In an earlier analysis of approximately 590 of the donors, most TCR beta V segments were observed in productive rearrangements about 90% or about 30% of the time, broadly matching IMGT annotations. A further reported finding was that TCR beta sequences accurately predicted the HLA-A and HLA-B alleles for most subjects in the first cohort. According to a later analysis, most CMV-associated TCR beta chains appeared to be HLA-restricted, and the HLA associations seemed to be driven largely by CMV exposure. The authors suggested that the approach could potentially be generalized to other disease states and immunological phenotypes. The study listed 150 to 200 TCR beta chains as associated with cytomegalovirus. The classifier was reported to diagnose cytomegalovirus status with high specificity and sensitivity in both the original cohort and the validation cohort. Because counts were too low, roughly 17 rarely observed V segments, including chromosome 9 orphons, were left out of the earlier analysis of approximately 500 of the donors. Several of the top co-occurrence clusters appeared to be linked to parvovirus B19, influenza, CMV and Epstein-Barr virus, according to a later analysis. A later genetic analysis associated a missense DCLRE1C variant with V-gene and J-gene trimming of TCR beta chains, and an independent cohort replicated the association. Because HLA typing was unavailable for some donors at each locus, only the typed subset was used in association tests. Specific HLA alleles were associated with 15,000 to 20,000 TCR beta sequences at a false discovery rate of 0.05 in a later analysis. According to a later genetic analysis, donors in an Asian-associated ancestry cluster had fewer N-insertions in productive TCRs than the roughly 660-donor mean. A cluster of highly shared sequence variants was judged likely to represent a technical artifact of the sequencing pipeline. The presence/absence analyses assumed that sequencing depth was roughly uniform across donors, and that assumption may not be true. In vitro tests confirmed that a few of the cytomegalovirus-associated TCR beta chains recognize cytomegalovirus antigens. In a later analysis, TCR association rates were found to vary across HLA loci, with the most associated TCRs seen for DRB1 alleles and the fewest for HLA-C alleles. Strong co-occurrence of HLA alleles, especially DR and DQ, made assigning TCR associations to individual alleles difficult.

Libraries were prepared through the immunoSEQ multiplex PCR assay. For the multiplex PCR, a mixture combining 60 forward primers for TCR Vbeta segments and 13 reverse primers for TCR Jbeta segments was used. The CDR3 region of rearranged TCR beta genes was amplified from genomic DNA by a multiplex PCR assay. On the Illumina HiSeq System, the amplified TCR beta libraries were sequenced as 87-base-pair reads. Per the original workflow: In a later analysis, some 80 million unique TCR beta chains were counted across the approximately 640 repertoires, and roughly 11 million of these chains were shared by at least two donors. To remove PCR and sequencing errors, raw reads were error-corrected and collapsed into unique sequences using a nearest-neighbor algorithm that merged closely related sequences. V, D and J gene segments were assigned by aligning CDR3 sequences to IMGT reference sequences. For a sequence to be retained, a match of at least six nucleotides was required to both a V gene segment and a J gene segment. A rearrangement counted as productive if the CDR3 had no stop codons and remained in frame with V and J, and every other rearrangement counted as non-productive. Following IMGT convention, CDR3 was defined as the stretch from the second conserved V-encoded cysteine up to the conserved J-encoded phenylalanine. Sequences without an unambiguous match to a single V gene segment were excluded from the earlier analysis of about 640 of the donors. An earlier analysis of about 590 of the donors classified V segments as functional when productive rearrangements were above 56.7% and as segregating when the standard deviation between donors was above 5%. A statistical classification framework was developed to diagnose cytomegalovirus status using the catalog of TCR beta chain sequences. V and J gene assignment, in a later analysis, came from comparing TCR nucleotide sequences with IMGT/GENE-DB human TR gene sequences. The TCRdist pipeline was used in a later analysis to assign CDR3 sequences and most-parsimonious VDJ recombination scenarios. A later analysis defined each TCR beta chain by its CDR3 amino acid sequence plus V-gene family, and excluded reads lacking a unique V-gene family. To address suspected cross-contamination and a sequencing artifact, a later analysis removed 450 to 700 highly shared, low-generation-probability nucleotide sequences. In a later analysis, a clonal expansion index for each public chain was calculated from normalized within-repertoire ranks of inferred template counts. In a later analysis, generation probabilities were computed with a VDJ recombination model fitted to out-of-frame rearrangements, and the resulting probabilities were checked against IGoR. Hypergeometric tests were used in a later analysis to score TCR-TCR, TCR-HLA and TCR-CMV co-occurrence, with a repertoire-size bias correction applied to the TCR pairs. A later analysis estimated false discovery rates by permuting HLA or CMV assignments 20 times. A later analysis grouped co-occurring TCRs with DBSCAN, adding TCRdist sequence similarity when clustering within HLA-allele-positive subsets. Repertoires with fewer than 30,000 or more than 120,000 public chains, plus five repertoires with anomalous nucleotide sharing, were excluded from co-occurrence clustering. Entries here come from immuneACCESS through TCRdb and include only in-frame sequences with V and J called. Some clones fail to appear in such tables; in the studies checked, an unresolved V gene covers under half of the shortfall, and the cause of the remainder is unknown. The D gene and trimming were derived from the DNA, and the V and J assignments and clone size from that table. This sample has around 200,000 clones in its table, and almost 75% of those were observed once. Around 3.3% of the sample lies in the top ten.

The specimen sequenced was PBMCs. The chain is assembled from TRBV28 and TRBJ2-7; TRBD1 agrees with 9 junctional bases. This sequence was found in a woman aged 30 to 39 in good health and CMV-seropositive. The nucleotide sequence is TGTGCCAGCGTAACAGGGGGCAGCTACGAGCAGTACTTC. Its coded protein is CASVTGGSYEQYF. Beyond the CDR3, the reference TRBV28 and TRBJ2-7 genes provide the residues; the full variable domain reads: DVKVTQSSRYLVKRTGEKVFLECVQDMDHENMFWYRQDPGLGLRLIYFSYDVKMKEKGDIPEGYSVSREKKERFSLILESASTNQTSMYLCASVTGGSYEQYFGPGTRLTVT.